Below are 22 T cell receptor beta chains sequenced from a single sample in a study of OX40 agonist ivuxolimab in advanced cancers. Here immunoSEQ multiplex PCR was the method, and the copy in TCRdb shows in-frame clones only, minus some. The sample holds about 52,000 clones, just under 95% seen once. The sample was CD4+ or CD8+ T cells sorted from blood, taken in a trial of the OX40 agonist ivuxolimab. The receptors come from an adult with an advanced solid tumor such as melanoma, head and neck, liver or kidney cancer.

The chain joins TRBV2 to TRBJ2-5; possible D gene TRBD2, 7 bases. V lost 10 bases to trimming and J lost 4 bases, with 16 bases between them. This CDR3 is 13 amino acids long. Germline CDR1 SNHLY, CDR2 FYNNEI. The CDR3 protein is CATDSGGGETQYF. In DNA, the CDR3 is TGTGCCACCGATTCGGGGGGCGGAGAGACCCAGTACTTC. Complete variable domain (other parts from reference TRBV2 and TRBJ2-5): EPEVTQTPSHQVTQMGQEVILRCVPISNHLYFYWYRQILGQKVEFLVSFYNNEISEKSEIFDDQFSVERPDGSNFTLKIRSTKLEDSAMYFCATDSGGGETQYFGPGTRLLVL.

The rearrangement links TRBV4-1 to TRBJ2-7; 8 nucleotides match TRBD1. V was pared by 3 bases and J by 2 bases, with 6 bases of the junction left unmatched. The CDR3 length is 15 residues. The V gene's germline CDR1 is MGHRA and CDR2 YSYEKL. The CDR3 nucleotides read TGCGCCAGCAGCCACCAAGACAGGGGTACCTACGAGCAGTACTTC. Amino acids: CASSHQDRGTYEQYF.

This chain connects TRBV5-8 to TRBJ1-1, with a tentative D call TRBD1 (6 bases). Per germline, CDR1 SGHTS and CDR2 YDEGEE. V was clipped by 2 bases and J by 6 bases, with 14 bases between them. The CDR3 loop spans 14 amino acids. The CDR3 region is CASSFQGWGPEAFF. The DNA for the CDR3 is TGTGCCAGCAGCTTTCAAGGGTGGGGGCCTGAAGCTTTCTTT.

The rearrangement uses TRBV2 and TRBJ2-5; TRBD1 might be the D (5 bases). The last part of the DNA fits TRBJ2-7 better; the J call may be wrong. Per the germline V gene, CDR1 is SNHLY and CDR2 is FYNNEI. The CDR3 extends over 18 amino acids. As DNA, the CDR3 is TGTGCCAGCAGTGAGACCTTACCAGGGATTATGGGGACCTACGAGCAGTACTTC. This encodes CASSETLPGIMGTYEQYF.

CDR3 sequence (DNA): TGTGCCAGCAGCGCCGGGACTAGCGGCCCGAGGGCCCAGTACTTC. As protein: CASSAGTSGPRAQYF. This chain joins TRBV9 and TRBJ2-5, with 11 bases lining up with TRBD2. The germline CDR1 and CDR2 sequences are SGDLS and YYNGEE. The trim removed 3 bases at V and 9 bases at J, leaving 10 bases unmatched. This CDR3 has 15 residues. The complete variable domain, with remaining parts taken from reference TRBV9 and TRBJ2-5, reads DSGVTQTPKHLITATGQRVTLRCSPRSGDLSVYWYQQSLDQGLQFLIQYYNGEERAKGNILERFSAQQFPDLHSELNLSSLELGDSALYFCASSAGTSGPRAQYFGPGTRLLVL.

This clone was observed a single time. This chain links TRBV18 with TRBJ2-2; TRBD2 matches 12 bases. CDR3 size: 17 residues. V trimming: 2 bases; J trimming: 2 bases; junction bases outside the gene matches: 3. CDR1 is KGHSH and CDR2 is LQKENI in the germline V gene. CDR3 bases: TGTGCCAGCTCACCAGCACTAGCGGGAGGTAACACCGGGGAGCTGTTTTTT. Residues: CASSPALAGGNTGELFF.

This chain joins TRBV14 and TRBJ1-1; D call uncertain. The CDR3 has 13 residues. CDR1 and CDR2 from the germline V gene are SGHDN and FVKESK. V lost 2 bases to trimming and J lost 0 bases, with 4 bases between them. CDR3 loop: CASSQLMNTEAFF. DNA for the CDR3: TGTGCCAGCAGCCAACTTATGAACACTGAAGCTTTCTTT.

This clone was seen just once. The chain uses TRBV27 and TRBJ2-1; 8 nucleotides line up with TRBD1. Germline CDR1 is MNHEY and CDR2 is SMNVEV (reference sequence). The CDR3 length is 14 residues. The trim removed 5 bases at V and 4 bases at J, leaving 4 bases unmatched. The CDR3 bases are TGTGCCAGCAGTGGGACAGGACCATACAATGAGCAGTTCTTC. Its translation: CASSGTGPYNEQFF.

The V and J genes are TRBV7-9 and TRBJ2-1; TRBD1 or TRBD2 may be the D gene (5 bases each). Germline values: CDR1 SEHNR, CDR2 FQNEAQ (reference sequence). Trimming cost V 4 bases and J 5 bases, with 12 bases left between them. This CDR3 is built from 14 residues. The CDR3 region has the DNA TGTGCCAGCAGCTCCGGGGCGGACGACAATGAGCAGTTCTTC. Translated, it gives CASSSGADDNEQFF.

In this sample, this clone turned up once. The chain carries TRBV14 and TRBJ2-1, with TRBD2 matching 8 bases. This CDR3 spans 18 amino acids. The V gene end was trimmed by 4 bases and the J gene end by 0 bases; junction bases not matched to a gene: 11. The germline V gene has CDR1 SGHDN and CDR2 FVKESK. The CDR3 spells CASSRTSGPGSSYNEQFF. Written as DNA, the CDR3 is TGTGCCAGCAGCCGCACTAGCGGCCCCGGGAGCTCCTACAATGAGCAGTTCTTC. Variable domain in full (rest from reference TRBV14 and TRBJ2-1): EAGVTQFPSHSVIEKGQTVTLRCDPISGHDNLYWYRRVMGKEIKFLLHFVKESKQDESGMPNNRFLAERTGGTYSTLKVQPAELEDSGVYFCASSRTSGPGSSYNEQFFGPGTRLTVL.

V usage is TRBV5-8 and J usage is TRBJ2-1; D is undetermined. Trimming stripped 4 bases from V and 7 bases from J, with 6 bases between. Germline CDR1 SGHTS, CDR2 YDEGEE. The CDR3 is 11 residues long. CDR3 sequence (DNA): TGTGCCAGCAGCCTCCGGAATGAGCAGTTCTTC. Translating it yields CASSLRNEQFF.

The CDR3 protein is CASSIDGGRNIQYF. CDR3 in DNA: TGTGCCAGTAGTATAGATGGGGGCAGGAACATTCAGTACTTC. The V and J genes are TRBV19 and TRBJ2-4, with a possible D match to TRBD1 (6 bases). Germline V gene sequence: CDR1 LNHDA, CDR2 SQIVND (reference sequence). CDR3 length equals 14 residues. V gave up 0 bases and J gave up 7 bases, with 10 bases separating them.

The chain carries TRBV12-5 and TRBJ2-1; D assignment may be TRBD1 or TRBD2 (6 bases each). Deletions cut 0 bases from V and 5 bases from J, with 14 bases between. The CDR3 contains 16 residues. Germline CDR1 reads LGHNT; CDR2 reads FRNRAP. CDR3 DNA sequence: TGTGCTAGTGGTTTGGTAGGAGGGGGACGGAACAATGAGCAGTTCTTC. Encoded protein: CASGLVGGGRNNEQFF.

The chain has TRBV6-4 and TRBJ1-1, with 10 bases matching TRBD1. The CDR3 has 14 residues. The germline V gene encodes CDR1 MRHNA and CDR2 SNTAGT. The V segment lost 2 bases and the J segment 4 bases; nucleotides outside the gene matches: 1. Here the CDR3 DNA reads TGTGCCAGCAGTGACGGACAGGGGGGCACTGAAGCTTTCTTT. Its protein product is CASSDGQGGTEAFF.

The genes are TRBV6-5 and TRBJ2-5; weak D call: TRBD1 (6 bases). V dropped 8 bases and J dropped 3 bases, with 10 bases sitting between them. The germline V gene has CDR1 MNHEY and CDR2 SVGAGI. The CDR3 spans 12 residues. The CDR3 protein is CASQGSKETQYF. CDR3 in DNA: TGTGCCAGCCAGGGGAGCAAAGAGACCCAGTACTTC.

This chain uses TRBV28 with TRBJ2-1; D is perhaps TRBD1 (7 bases). V was trimmed by 9 bases and J by 0 bases, leaving 15 bases between them. The CDR3 extends over 15 amino acids. Germline V CDR1 and CDR2: MDHEN, SYDVKM. The CDR3 region is CASGGGAPSYNEQFF. The DNA for the CDR3 is TGTGCCAGTGGAGGGGGCGCGCCCTCCTACAATGAGCAGTTCTTC.

The V call is TRBV13, the J call TRBJ2-7; D is possibly TRBD2 (5 bases). Germline V gene lookup returns CDR1 PRHDT and CDR2 FYEKMQ (reference sequence). There are 15 residues in the CDR3. Trimming took off 5 bases at V and 2 bases at J, with 16 bases between the two ends. The CDR3, as DNA: TGTGCCAGCAGCCCCTTTGGGAGCGGCCCCTACGAGCAGTACTTC. This gives the protein CASSPFGSGPYEQYF. Full variable domain (missing parts from reference TRBV13 and TRBJ2-7): AAGVIQSPRHLIKEKRETATLKCYPIPRHDTVYWYQQGPGQDPQFLISFYEKMQSDKGSIPDRFSAQQFSDYHSELNMSSLELGDSALYFCASSPFGSGPYEQYFGPGTRLTVT.

J is TRBJ2-2 and V is TRBV19; D might be TRBD1 (6 bases). V lost 2 bases to trimming and J lost 1 base, with 11 bases between them. Germline V gene data show CDR1 as LNHDA and CDR2 as SQIVND (reference sequence). The CDR3 sequence is 16 residues long. The DNA for the CDR3 is TGTGCCAGTAGTATATATGGGGGCGGGAACACCGGGGAGCTGTTTTTT. Protein product: CASSIYGGGNTGELFF.

The rearrangement uses TRBV28 and TRBJ1-1; D is ambiguous. Trimming shortened V by 8 bases and J by 11 bases, and 24 bases separated the two germline ends. Germline-derived CDR1 and CDR2 are MDHEN and SYDVKM. The CDR3 contains 14 residues. CDR3 sequence reads: CASSHPRDRWWAFF. CDR3 DNA sequence: TGTGCCAGCTCCCACCCGAGGGATCGATGGTGGGCTTTCTTT.

The V gene is TRBV2, the J gene TRBJ2-1; 14 nucleotides line up with TRBD2. Germline V gives CDR1 SNHLY, CDR2 FYNNEI. The CDR3 is 18 residues long. V shed 4 bases, J shed 7 bases, and the junction held 12 bases outside the gene matches. The CDR3 DNA sequence: TGTGCCAGCAGTGGCGGGACTAGCGGGAGTTCTGGTCGGAATGAGCAGTTCTTC. Its translation is CASSGGTSGSSGRNEQFF.

The chain employs TRBV13 and TRBJ1-1; TRBD1 might be the D (5 bases). V was cut by 3 bases and J by 10 bases, with 15 bases left in between. Germline-derived CDR1 and CDR2 are PRHDT and FYEKMQ (reference sequence). CDR3 length: 13 residues. The CDR3 loop reads CASSLGGWRGAFF. Written as DNA, the CDR3 is TGTGCCAGCAGCTTGGGGGGGTGGAGAGGAGCTTTCTTT. Combining the CDR3 with reference TRBV13 and TRBJ1-1 gives the whole variable domain AAGVIQSPRHLIKEKRETATLKCYPIPRHDTVYWYQQGPGQDPQFLISFYEKMQSDKGSIPDRFSAQQFSDYHSELNMSSLELGDSALYFCASSLGGWRGAFFGQGTRLTVV.

V and J are TRBV11-2 and TRBJ2-7; 7 bases align to TRBD1. Trimming took 5 bases from V and 7 from J; bases not matched to a gene: 8. This CDR3 is built from 13 residues. The germline CDR1 and CDR2 sequences are SGHAT and FQNNGV. CDR3 nucleotide sequence: TGTGCCAGCAGCAGGGACGCCAGGGGGGAGCAGTACTTC. This encodes CASSRDARGEQYF.